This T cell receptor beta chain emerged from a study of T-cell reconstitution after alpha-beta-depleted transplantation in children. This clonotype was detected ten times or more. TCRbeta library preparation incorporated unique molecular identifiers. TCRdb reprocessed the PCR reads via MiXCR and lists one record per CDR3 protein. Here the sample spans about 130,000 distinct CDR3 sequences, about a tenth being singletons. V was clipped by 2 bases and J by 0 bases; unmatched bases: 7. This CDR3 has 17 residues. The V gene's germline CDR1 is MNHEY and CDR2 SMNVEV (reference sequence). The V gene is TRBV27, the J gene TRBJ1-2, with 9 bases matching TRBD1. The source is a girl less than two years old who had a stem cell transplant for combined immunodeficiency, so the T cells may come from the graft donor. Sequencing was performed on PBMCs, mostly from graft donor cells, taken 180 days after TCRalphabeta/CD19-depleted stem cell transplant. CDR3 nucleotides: TGTGCCAGCAGTTTAAGGGCCGGGACAGGGCCTAACTATGGCTACACCTTC. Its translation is CASSLRAGTGPNYGYTF.